This T cell receptor beta chain is drawn from a study of metastatic and nonmetastatic thyroid tumors. Whole-study findings and limits: Compared with benign nodules, malignant thyroid tumors were reported to have significantly higher TCR beta diversity in both blood and tumor.

Thyroid surgery had not been preceded by any treatment in any patient. TCRdb re-clonotyped the PCR reads through MiXCR. The sample consists of some 20,000 clones, approximately 32% of them appearing once. The CDR3 sequence is 13 residues long. V dropped 8 bases and J dropped 6 bases, with 13 bases sitting between them. Germline assignment: CDR1 MNHNS and CDR2 SASEGT. About this clone: What it binds is not known.

Specimen: adjacent normal tissue. The TCR comes from a female donor with papillary thyroid cancer or a benign thyroid nodule (not recorded which). Some clones in this sample may be carry-over from other donors' samples. This chain joins TRBV6-1 and TRBJ2-2; no definite D call. CDR3 bases: TGTGCCAGCCAGGCAGAGGTGGCCGGGGAGCTGTTTTTT. Amino acids: CASQAEVAGELFF.